Listed below are T cell receptor beta chains from one sample, sequenced in a study of blood T cells in healthy people across ages. TCRdb re-called the 5' RACE reads with MiXCR, one entry per CDR3 protein. The sample holds almost 300,000 distinct CDR3 sequences, roughly 27% seen once. Sequencing was performed on blood. These TCRs come from an older woman in good health. Both conserved end residues are part of each CDR3. The D gene is left open where the match is weak. A row's size may be missing; if present it is once, few, many or a size class.

>TRBD1|TRBJ1-5|few|TRBV5-5
TGTGCCAGCAGCACGGACAGGAATAATCAGCCCCAGCATTTT
CASSTDRNNQPQHF
>NA|TRBJ2-6|NA|TRBV7-3
TGTGCCAGCAGCCCGAAGAAGAGGGCTGGGGCCAACGTCCTGACTTTC
CASSPKKRAGANVLTF
>TRBD2|TRBJ2-2|NA|TRBV11-2
TGTGCCAGCAGCTTACGGGGCGGGGGGAACACCGGGGAGCTGTTTTTT
CASSLRGGGNTGELFF
>NA|TRBJ2-3|NA|TRBV12-3/TRBV12-4
TGTGCCAGCAGTATAAGAGATACGCAGTATTTT
CASSIRDTQYF
>NA|TRBJ2-7|many|TRBV3-1
TGTGCCAGCAGCCACCTTTCGAGCAGCTACGAGCAGTACTTC
CASSHLSSSYEQYF
>TRBD2|TRBJ2-3|NA|TRBV29-1
TGCAGCGTGGGAGCGGGAGGTTTTGCAGATACGCAGTATTTT
CSVGAGGFADTQYF
>NA|TRBJ2-1|NA|TRBV28
TGTGCCAGCATCCCAGCGGGACAGACGAACAATGAGCAGTTCTTC
CASIPAGQTNNEQFF
>TRBD2|TRBJ2-5|many|TRBV28
TGTGCCAGCAGCCCATCCGGGAGGAAACAAGAGACCCAGTACTTC
CASSPSGRKQETQYF
>TRBD1|TRBJ2-7|many|TRBV20-1
TGCAGTGCTAGAGGGACAGGTCCCTACGAGCAGTACTTC
CSARGTGPYEQYF
>TRBD2|TRBJ2-3|NA|TRBV6-4
TGTGCCAGCAGTGACTCTCAGCGGGAGACGGATACGCAGTATTTT
CASSDSQRETDTQYF
>TRBD1|TRBJ2-7|few|TRBV28
TGTGCCAGCAGGAAAGGACAGGGTTGGGTCTACGAGCAGTACTTC
CASRKGQGWVYEQYF
>TRBD2|TRBJ2-1|few|TRBV24-1
TGTGCCACCAGTGATGCTAGCGGGAGTTCCCCCTCCTACAATGAGCAGTTCTTC
CATSDASGSSPSYNEQFF
>TRBD1|TRBJ2-7|few|TRBV10-3
TGTGCCATCGGACAGGGGGGCTACGAGCAGTACTTC
CAIGQGGYEQYF